This TCR beta chain derives from a study of cytomegalovirus exposure and HLA in healthy donors. This clone came up a few times. Its specificity is not known. Use of 60 Vbeta and 13 Jbeta primers characterized the PCR. This table comes from immunoSEQ multiplex PCR, and its TCRdb copy is limited to in-frame clones, with some not included. Counted here are roughly 120,000 clones, 60% to 75% occurring once; the ten biggest clones make up 4% to 4.5%. CDR3 length equals 14 residues. The V end was cut by 4 bases, the J end by 3 bases, with 13 bases between. Germline V gene data show CDR1 as MGHDK and CDR2 as SYGVNS. Study outcomes and limitations: For TCR beta chains, V- and J-gene trimming was later linked to a missense DCLRE1C variant. The study designated 160 or so TCR beta chains cytomegalovirus-associated. Another analysis was done later, and it associated 16,951 TCR beta sequences with HLA alleles at 0.05 false discovery rate. In vitro data verified a few CMV-associated chains as specific for CMV antigens.

The material sequenced was PBMCs. The chain is built from TRBV25-1 and TRBJ2-7; the D gene is possibly TRBD2 (5 bases). The TCR was taken from a woman aged 50 to 60 in good health and CMV-seropositive. The CDR3: CASSVGGALYEQYF. The CDR3 nucleotides read TGTGCCAGCAGTGTAGGAGGAGCACTCTACGAGCAGTACTTC.